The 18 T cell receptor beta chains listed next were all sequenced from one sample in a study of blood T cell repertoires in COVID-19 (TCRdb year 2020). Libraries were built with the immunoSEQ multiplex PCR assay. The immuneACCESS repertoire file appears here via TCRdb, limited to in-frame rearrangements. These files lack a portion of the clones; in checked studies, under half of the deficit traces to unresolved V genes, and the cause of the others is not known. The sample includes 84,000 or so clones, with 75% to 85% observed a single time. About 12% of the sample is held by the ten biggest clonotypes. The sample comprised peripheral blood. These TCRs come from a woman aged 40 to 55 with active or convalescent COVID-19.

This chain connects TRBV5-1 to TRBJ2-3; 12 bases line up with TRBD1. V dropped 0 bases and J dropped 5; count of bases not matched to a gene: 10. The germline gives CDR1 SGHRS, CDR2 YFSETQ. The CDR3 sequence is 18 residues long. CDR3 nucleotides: TGCGCCAGCAGCTTGGGGAGGAAGGGACAGGGGGCGCAAGATACGCAGTATTTT. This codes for CASSLGRKGQGAQDTQYF.

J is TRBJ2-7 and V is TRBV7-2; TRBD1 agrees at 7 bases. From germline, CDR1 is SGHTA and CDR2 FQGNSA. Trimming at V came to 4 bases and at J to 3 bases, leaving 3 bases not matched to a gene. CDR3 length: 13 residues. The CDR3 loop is CASSWTGIYEQYF. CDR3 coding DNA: TGTGCCAGCAGCTGGACAGGTATCTACGAGCAGTACTTC.

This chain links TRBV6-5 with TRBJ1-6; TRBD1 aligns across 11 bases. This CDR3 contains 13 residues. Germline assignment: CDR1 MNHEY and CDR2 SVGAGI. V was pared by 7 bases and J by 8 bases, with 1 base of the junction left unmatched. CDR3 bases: TGTGCCAGCACGGGACAGGGGGATTCACCCCTCCACTTT. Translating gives CASTGQGDSPLHF.

The CDR3 DNA reads as TGTGCCAGCAGCCAAGACCTCAGGGGGCGCAACTATGGCTACACCTTC. Translating gives CASSQDLRGRNYGYTF. The rearrangement joins TRBV3-1 (or the pseudogene TRBV3-2) to TRBJ1-2, with TRBD1 matching 8 bases. The CDR3 spans 16 residues. Germline V gene sequence: CDR1 LGHDT, CDR2 YNNKEL (reference sequence). V lost 0 bases, J lost 2 bases, and 5 bases stayed unmatched.

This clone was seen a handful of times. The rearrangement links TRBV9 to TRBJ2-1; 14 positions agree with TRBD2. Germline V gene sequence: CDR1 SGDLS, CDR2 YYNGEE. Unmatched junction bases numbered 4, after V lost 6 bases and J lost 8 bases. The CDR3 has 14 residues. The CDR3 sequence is CASNGGLAGDEQFF. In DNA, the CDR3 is TGTGCCAGCAATGGGGGACTAGCGGGAGATGAGCAGTTCTTC.

The CDR3 loop reads CASSSGDGISDTQYF. The CDR3 DNA reads TGTGCCAGCAGCTCGGGGGACGGGATCTCAGATACGCAGTATTTT. The rearrangement joins TRBV7-2 to TRBJ2-3, with D possibly being TRBD2 (6 bases). Germline CDR1 and CDR2: SGHTA and FQGNSA. The CDR3 has 15 residues. Trimming stripped 4 bases from V and 4 bases from J, with 15 bases between. Full variable domain (outside the CDR3, taken from reference TRBV7-2 and TRBJ2-3): GAGVSQSPSNKVTEKGKDVELRCDPISGHTALYWYRQSLGQGLEFLIYFQGNSAPDKSGLPSDRFSAERTGGSVSTLTIQRTQQEDSAVYLCASSSGDGISDTQYFGPGTRLTVL.

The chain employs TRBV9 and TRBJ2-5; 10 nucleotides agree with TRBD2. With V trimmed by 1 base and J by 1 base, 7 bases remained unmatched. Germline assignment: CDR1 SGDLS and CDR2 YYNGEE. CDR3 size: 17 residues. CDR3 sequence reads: CASSVLSGGASQETQYF. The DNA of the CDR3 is TGTGCCAGCAGCGTATTAAGCGGGGGGGCGTCCCAAGAGACCCAGTACTTC. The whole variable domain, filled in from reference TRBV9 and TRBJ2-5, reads DSGVTQTPKHLITATGQRVTLRCSPRSGDLSVYWYQQSLDQGLQFLIQYYNGEERAKGNILERFSAQQFPDLHSELNLSSLELGDSALYFCASSVLSGGASQETQYFGPGTRLLVL.

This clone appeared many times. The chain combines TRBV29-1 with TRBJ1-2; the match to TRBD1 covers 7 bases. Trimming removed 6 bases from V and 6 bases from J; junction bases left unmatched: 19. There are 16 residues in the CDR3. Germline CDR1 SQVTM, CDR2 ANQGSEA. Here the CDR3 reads CSVGPSGTEGRNGYTF. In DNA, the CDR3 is TGCAGCGTAGGCCCCTCCGGGACAGAGGGACGCAATGGCTACACCTTC.

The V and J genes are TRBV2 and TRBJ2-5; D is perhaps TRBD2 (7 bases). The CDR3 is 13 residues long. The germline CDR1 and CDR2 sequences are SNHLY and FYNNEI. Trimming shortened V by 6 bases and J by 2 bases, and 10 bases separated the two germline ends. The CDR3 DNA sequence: TGTGCCAGCAGGCGGGGGCCACAAGAGACCCAGTACTTC. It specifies CASRRGPQETQYF.

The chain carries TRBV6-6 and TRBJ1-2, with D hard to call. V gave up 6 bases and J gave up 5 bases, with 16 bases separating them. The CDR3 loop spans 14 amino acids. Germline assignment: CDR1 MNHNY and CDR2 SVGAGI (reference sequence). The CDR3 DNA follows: TGTGCCAGCAGCTCTTATGGGCGGACTTATGGCTACACCTTC. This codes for CASSSYGRTYGYTF.

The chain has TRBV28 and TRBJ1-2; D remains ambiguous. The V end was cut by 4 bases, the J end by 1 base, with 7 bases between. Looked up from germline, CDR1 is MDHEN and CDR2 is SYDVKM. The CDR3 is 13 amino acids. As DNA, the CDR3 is TGTGCCAGCAGTTCCGGGAGTAACTATGGCTACACCTTC. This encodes CASSSGSNYGYTF.

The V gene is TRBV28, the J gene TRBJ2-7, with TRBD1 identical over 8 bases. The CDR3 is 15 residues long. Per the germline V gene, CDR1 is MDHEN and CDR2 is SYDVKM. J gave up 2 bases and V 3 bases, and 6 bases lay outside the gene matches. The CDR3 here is CASSFSTGVAYEQYF. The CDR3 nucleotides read TGTGCCAGCAGTTTTTCGACAGGGGTGGCCTACGAGCAGTACTTC.

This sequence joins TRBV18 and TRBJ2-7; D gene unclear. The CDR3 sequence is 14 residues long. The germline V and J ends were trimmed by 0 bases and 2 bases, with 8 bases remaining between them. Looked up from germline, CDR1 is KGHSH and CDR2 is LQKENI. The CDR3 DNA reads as TGTGCCAGCTCACCACCGTCTCTAACCTACGAGCAGTACTTC. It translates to CASSPPSLTYEQYF.

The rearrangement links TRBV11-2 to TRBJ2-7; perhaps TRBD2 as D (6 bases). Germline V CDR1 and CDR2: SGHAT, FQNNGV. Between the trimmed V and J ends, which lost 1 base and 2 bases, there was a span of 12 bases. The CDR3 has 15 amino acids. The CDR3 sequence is CASSLGWDSTYEQYF. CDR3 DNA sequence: TGTGCCAGCAGCTTAGGGTGGGACTCTACCTACGAGCAGTACTTC.

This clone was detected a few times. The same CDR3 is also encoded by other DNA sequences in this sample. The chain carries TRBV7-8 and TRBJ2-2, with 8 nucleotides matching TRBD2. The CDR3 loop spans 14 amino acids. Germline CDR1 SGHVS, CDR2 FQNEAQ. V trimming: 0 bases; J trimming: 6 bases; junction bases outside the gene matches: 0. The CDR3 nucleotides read TGTGCCAGCAGCTTAGCGCGGGGGGCCGGGGAGCTGTTTTTT. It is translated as CASSLARGAGELFF.

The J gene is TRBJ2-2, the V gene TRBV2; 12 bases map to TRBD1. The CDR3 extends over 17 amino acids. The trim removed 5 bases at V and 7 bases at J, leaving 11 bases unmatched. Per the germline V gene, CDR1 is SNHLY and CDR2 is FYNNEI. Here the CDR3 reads CASSKGDRGPGGGELFF. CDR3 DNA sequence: TGTGCCAGCAGTAAAGGGGACAGGGGGCCTGGTGGCGGGGAGCTGTTTTTT.

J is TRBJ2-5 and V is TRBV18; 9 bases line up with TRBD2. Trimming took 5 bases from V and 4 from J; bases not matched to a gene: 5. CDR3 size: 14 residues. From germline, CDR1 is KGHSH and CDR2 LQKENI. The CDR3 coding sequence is TGTGCCAGCTCAATTAGCGGGAGTCGAGAGACCCAGTACTTC. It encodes CASSISGSRETQYF.

The DNA of the CDR3 is TGTGCCAGTAGTATCACGGGACTAGCGGGAGGGACGAACACCGGGGAGCTGTTTTTT. As protein: CASSITGLAGGTNTGELFF. The rearrangement joins TRBV19 to TRBJ2-2; 16 positions agree with TRBD2. The germline V gene encodes CDR1 LNHDA and CDR2 SQIVND (reference sequence). V was pared by 3 bases and J by 0 bases, with 4 bases of the junction left unmatched. The CDR3 consists of 19 residues.